This T cell receptor (beta chain) came from a study of T-cell memory formation after mild COVID-19. TCRdb re-derived calls from the 5' RACE reads in MiXCR, one entry per CDR3 protein. The sample consists of 550,000 to 650,000 distinct CDR3 sequences, 17% of them appearing once. The germline V gene encodes CDR1 SGHTA and CDR2 FQGTGA. With 5 bases removed from V and 6 bases from J, the gap between germline ends came to 13 bases. The CDR3 is made up of 14 amino acids. This rearrangement joins TRBV7-3 to TRBJ2-2; a weak D match, TRBD1 (6 bases). Sequenced sample: PBMCs or a T cell subset sorted from them (not recorded which). The sequence came from an adult woman who had mild COVID-19 (a few samples of this study predate the infection). Cell type and time point are not known. The CDR3 bases are TGTGCCAGCAGCCCCGCCCAGGGGTCCGGGGAGCTGTTTTTT. It translates to CASSPAQGSGELFF.